This T cell receptor (beta chain) emerged from a study of OX40 agonist ivuxolimab in advanced cancers. At the level of the study: Ivuxolimab, an agonistic anti-OX40 (CD134) antibody, was given to patients. Eligibility admitted prior anti-PD-1, anti-PD-L1 or anti-CTLA-4 therapy; about 39% had some. Two cutaneous melanoma patients and one hepatocellular carcinoma patient, three in all, had partial responses.

The CDR3 is 15 amino acids. Trimming pared 7 bases from V and 1 base from J, leaving 13 bases between. CDR1 is SNHLY, CDR2 FYNNEI, per germline. Sequencing used immunoSEQ multiplex PCR; TCRdb keeps in-frame clones, though not all of them. The repertoire holds tens of thousands of clones, with roughly 84% as singletons. This sequence was found in an adult with an advanced solid tumor such as melanoma, head and neck, liver or kidney cancer. This chain joins TRBV2 and TRBJ2-2; tentative D call: TRBD1 (6 bases). Sample: CD4+ or CD8+ T cells sorted from blood, taken in a trial of the OX40 agonist ivuxolimab. The CDR3 sequence: CASKRQAMNTGELFF. The DNA of the CDR3 is TGTGCCAGCAAACGACAGGCAATGAACACCGGGGAGCTGTTTTTT.